The next 2 T cell receptor beta chains were all read from a single sample in a study of shared clonotypes between healthy human individuals. CD45RO-negative, CCR7-selected cells formed the naive CD8 fraction, which excluded terminally differentiated effector memory CD45RA+ cells. Some clones are missing from TCRdb's copy, which holds only in-frame ones; the method was immunoSEQ multiplex PCR. The table shows about 2 million clones, with about 95% occurring only once. The sequenced sample was naive CD8+ T cells sorted from blood. The receptor set was obtained from a man aged 18-30 years in good health.

The genes are TRBV28 and TRBJ1-2; TRBD1 agrees at 9 bases. This CDR3 has 12 amino acids. Trimming at V came to 6 bases and at J to 14 bases, leaving 10 bases not matched to a gene. Germline V gene data show CDR1 as MDHEN and CDR2 as SYDVKM. CDR3 sequence (DNA): TGTGCCAGCAGCCAGGGGGACAGGGTGGATACCTTC. Encoded protein: CASSQGDRVDTF.

The CDR3, as DNA: TGTGCCAGCAGCGTAGTTGGCGATTCAAGAGAGACCCAGTACTTC. As protein: CASSVVGDSRETQYF. The chain uses TRBV9 and TRBJ2-5; D ambiguous. Trimming pared 0 bases from V and 4 bases from J, leaving 13 bases between. Germline V lookup: CDR1 SGDLS, CDR2 YYNGEE. The CDR3 runs to 15 residues.